A single sample gave rise to the 26 T cell receptor beta chains below, sequenced in a study of blood T cell repertoires in COVID-19. The data were produced by immunoSEQ multiplex PCR, yet TCRdb's version contains in-frame clones alone and is incomplete. Among some 250,000 clones, 87% were seen once, and the ten largest hold roughly 7.8%. Source material: peripheral blood. The receptors derive from a man aged 55 to 70 who had recovered from COVID-19.

The chain employs TRBV12-3 or TRBV12-4 and TRBJ2-1; D gene ambiguous. Trimming took 1 base from V and 8 from J, leaving 9 bases between them. The CDR3 totals 13 residues. The CDR3 reads CASSLGALDEQFF. Here the CDR3 DNA reads TGTGCCAGCAGTTTAGGGGCTTTGGATGAGCAGTTCTTC.

V and J are TRBV11-2 and TRBJ1-1; 7 nucleotides align to TRBD1. Germline CDR1 SGHAT, CDR2 FQNNGV. The CDR3 runs to 13 residues. V lost 6 bases, J lost 10 bases, and 11 bases stayed unmatched. The CDR3 spells CASRPPEGGRAFF. DNA of the CDR3: TGTGCCAGCAGGCCCCCCGAAGGGGGCAGAGCTTTCTTT. Complete variable domain (other parts from reference TRBV11-2 and TRBJ1-1): EAGVAQSPRYKIIEKRQSVAFWCNPISGHATLYWYQQILGQGPKLLIQFQNNGVVDDSQLPKDRFSAERLKGVDSTLKIQPAKLEDSAVYLCASRPPEGGRAFFGQGTRLTVV.

The rearrangement links TRBV7-6 to TRBJ1-2, with D unclear. Deletions cut 2 bases from V and 8 bases from J, with 9 bases between. The germline V gene has CDR1 SGHVS and CDR2 FNYEAQ. The CDR3 runs 12 residues. The CDR3 is CASSLSGGGYTF. CDR3 coding DNA: TGTGCCAGCAGCTTAAGCGGTGGCGGCTACACCTTC.

V is TRBV5-6 and J is TRBJ1-6; 10 positions agree with TRBD1. Germline trimming cut 4 bases from V and 6 bases from J; bases unmatched to any gene: 4. Germline V lookup: CDR1 SGHDT, CDR2 YYEEEE. The CDR3 is 15 residues long. This CDR3 is CASSPRQGANSPLHF. CDR3 in DNA: TGTGCCAGCAGCCCTCGACAGGGGGCTAATTCACCCCTCCACTTT.

The chain uses TRBV5-8 and TRBJ1-6; D is possibly TRBD1 (6 bases). Germline V gene lookup returns CDR1 SGHTS and CDR2 YDEGEE. V shed 6 bases and J shed 9 bases, with 13 bases lying between them. The CDR3 runs 13 residues. CDR3 DNA sequence: TGTGCCAGCATCCCCAGGGGTACTTCACCCCTCCACTTT. It encodes CASIPRGTSPLHF. The full variable domain, in which reference TRBV5-8 and TRBJ1-6 provide the parts outside the CDR3, is EAGVTQSPTHLIKTRGQQATLRCSPISGHTSVYWYQQALGLGLQFLLWYDEGEERNRGNFPPRFSGRQFPNYSSELNVNALELEDSALYLCASIPRGTSPLHFGNGTRLTVT.

The chain is built from TRBV3-1 (or the pseudogene TRBV3-2) and TRBJ2-1; a possible D gene is TRBD1 (5 bases). V was trimmed by 1 base and J by 9 bases, leaving 10 bases between them. Germline CDR1 LGHDT, CDR2 YNNKEL (reference sequence). The CDR3 length is 13 residues. The chain's CDR3 is CASSQGGTSEQFF. DNA for the CDR3: TGTGCCAGCAGCCAAGGGGGCACGAGTGAGCAGTTCTTC.

V gene TRBV11-2 combines with J gene TRBJ2-5; 7 positions match TRBD1. Germline CDR1 and CDR2: SGHAT and FQNNGV. J gave up 5 bases and V 0 bases, and 6 bases lay outside the gene matches. The CDR3 is 15 amino acids. CDR3 sequence: CASSLDSTGLETQYF. Here the CDR3 DNA reads TGTGCCAGCAGCTTAGATTCGACAGGGCTGGAGACCCAGTACTTC.

The rearrangement uses TRBV9 and TRBJ1-4; no clear D. The CDR3 is 15 residues long. Trimming cost V 1 base and J 4 bases, with 11 bases left between them. Germline V lookup: CDR1 SGDLS, CDR2 YYNGEE. CDR3 sequence: CASSVRGVDNEKLFF. The CDR3 DNA follows: TGTGCCAGCAGCGTACGAGGAGTCGATAATGAAAAACTGTTTTTT.

The rearrangement links TRBV7-9 to TRBJ2-1; TRBD2 matches 10 bases. Looked up from germline, CDR1 is SEHNR and CDR2 is FQNEAQ (reference sequence). Unmatched junction bases numbered 10, after V lost 5 bases and J lost 3 bases. This CDR3 has 17 residues. Here the CDR3 reads CASSPRTSGDFYNEQFF. The CDR3, as DNA: TGTGCCAGCAGCCCGCGTACTAGCGGGGACTTCTACAATGAGCAGTTCTTC. The variable domain in full, completed from reference TRBV7-9 and TRBJ2-1, reads DTGVSQNPRHKITKRGQNVTFRCDPISEHNRLYWYRQTLGQGPEFLTYFQNEAQLEKSRLLSDRFSAERPKGSFSTLEIQRTEQGDSAMYLCASSPRTSGDFYNEQFFGPGTRLTVL.

This chain joins TRBV9 and TRBJ1-1; 9 nucleotides align to TRBD1. V gave up 1 base and J gave up 5 bases; unmatched junction bases: 12. CDR1 SGDLS and CDR2 YYNGEE come from the germline V gene. The CDR3 runs 17 residues. CDR3 in DNA: TGTGCCAGCAGCGTACCTCCGGGACAGGGTGTTTGGACTGAAGCTTTCTTT. Amino acids: CASSVPPGQGVWTEAFF.

This clone was found once. This chain connects TRBV9 to TRBJ1-4; no reliable D call. Germline V CDR1 and CDR2: SGDLS, YYNGEE. V dropped 4 bases and J dropped 4 bases, with 14 bases sitting between them. This CDR3 has 15 residues. The CDR3 here is CASSLSSGGNEKLFF. DNA of the CDR3: TGTGCCAGCAGCCTTAGCAGTGGAGGTAATGAAAAACTGTTTTTT. The full variable domain, in which reference TRBV9 and TRBJ1-4 provide the parts outside the CDR3, is DSGVTQTPKHLITATGQRVTLRCSPRSGDLSVYWYQQSLDQGLQFLIQYYNGEERAKGNILERFSAQQFPDLHSELNLSSLELGDSALYFCASSLSSGGNEKLFFGSGTQLSVL.

V gene TRBV5-4 combines with J gene TRBJ1-2; TRBD1 aligns across 11 bases. This CDR3 contains 15 residues. CDR1 is SGHNT and CDR2 is YYREEE in the germline V gene (reference sequence). V lost 3 bases, J lost 3 bases, and 4 bases stayed unmatched. CDR3 sequence (DNA): TGTGCCAGCAGCTCAAGGACAGGGGGCGACTATGGCTACACCTTC. Translating it yields CASSSRTGGDYGYTF.

This rearrangement joins TRBV6-4 to TRBJ1-5; possibly TRBD1 for D (6 bases). V was shortened by 6 bases and J by 3 bases, with 15 bases between the two germline ends. The CDR3 sequence is 15 residues long. The germline CDR1 and CDR2 sequences are MRHNA and SNTAGT. This CDR3 reads CASRREDSFNQPQHF. CDR3 bases: TGTGCCAGCAGACGCGAGGACAGTTTCAATCAGCCCCAGCATTTT.

The gene calls are TRBV5-1 and TRBJ1-6; TRBD1 might be the D (6 bases). The length of the CDR3 is 18 residues. The V end was cut by 4 bases, the J end by 9 bases, with 26 bases between. Germline V gene data show CDR1 as SGHRS and CDR2 as YFSETQ. CDR3 sequence (DNA): TGCGCCAGCAGCGAGGGGTCGACAGGACCCCTCAAGGGTTCACCCCTCCACTTT. Its protein is CASSEGSTGPLKGSPLHF.

The genes are TRBV10-1 and TRBJ2-7; 9 bases fit TRBD1. Germline V gives CDR1 WNHNN, CDR2 SYGVQD (reference sequence). The CDR3 totals 16 residues. J was trimmed by 5 bases and V by 7 bases; bases with no gene match: 15. Here the CDR3 reads CASIIRPGQGTHEQYF. As DNA, the CDR3 is TGCGCCAGCATCATACGACCGGGACAGGGAACCCACGAGCAGTACTTC.

The chain links TRBV2 to TRBJ2-1; TRBD1 agrees at 9 bases. The ends lost 6 bases at V and 5 bases at J; junction bases unmatched: 11. This CDR3 is 16 amino acids long. Looked up from germline, CDR1 is SNHLY and CDR2 is FYNNEI. The CDR3 DNA reads TGTGCCAGCAGCAGATACAGGGGGCAGTTGCACAATGAGCAGTTCTTC. Its translation: CASSRYRGQLHNEQFF.

The chain combines TRBV6-5 with TRBJ2-1, with D tentatively TRBD2 (6 bases). The germline V gene encodes CDR1 MNHEY and CDR2 SVGAGI. Trimming cost V 8 bases and J 1 base, with 15 bases left between them. The CDR3 is made up of 15 amino acids. CDR3 nucleotide sequence: TGTGCCAGCGCGACGACTAGAGGTTCCTACAATGAGCAGTTCTTC. Translating it yields CASATTRGSYNEQFF.

J is TRBJ2-7 and V is TRBV10-3, with no clear D. V was trimmed by 6 bases and J by 6 bases, leaving 12 bases between them. The CDR3 runs 12 residues. In germline, CDR1 is ENHRY, CDR2 SYGVKD. The CDR3 protein is CAIRNENREQYF. The CDR3 region has the DNA TGTGCCATCAGAAATGAGAACCGCGAGCAGTACTTC.

CDR3 nucleotide sequence: TGTGCCAGCAGCCTCCGGGACAGGTTCACCGGGGAGCTGTTTTTT. Translation gives CASSLRDRFTGELFF. This chain joins TRBV3-1 (or the pseudogene TRBV3-2) and TRBJ2-2; TRBD1 matches 8 bases. The V segment lost 4 bases and the J segment 4 bases; nucleotides outside the gene matches: 5. CDR1 is LGHDT and CDR2 is YNNKEL in the germline V gene (reference sequence). CDR3 size: 15 residues.

The gene calls are TRBV5-1 and TRBJ2-5, with TRBD1 as a possible D gene (6 bases). V lost 4 bases and J 0 bases, leaving 16 bases between the germline ends. The CDR3 spans 16 residues. Per germline, CDR1 SGHRS and CDR2 YFSETQ. The CDR3 DNA reads TGCGCCAGCAGCCCTAGGACAGCAAGGTACCAAGAGACCCAGTACTTC. Amino acids: CASSPRTARYQETQYF.

The genes are TRBV28 and TRBJ2-3, with 9 bases fitting TRBD2. This CDR3 region has 17 residues. The J segment lost 0 bases and the V segment lost 4 bases, leaving 8 bases of the junction unmatched. The germline gives CDR1 MDHEN, CDR2 SYDVKM. The chain's CDR3 is CASSSWRLAASTDTQYF. DNA for the CDR3: TGTGCCAGCAGTTCCTGGAGACTAGCGGCGAGCACAGATACGCAGTATTTT.

V and J are TRBV5-1 and TRBJ1-4; 9 nucleotides align to TRBD1. This CDR3 has 15 residues. Germline V lookup: CDR1 SGHRS, CDR2 YFSETQ. The V and J ends lost 2 bases and 8 bases, in that order; junction bases with no gene match: 7. The CDR3 protein is CASSLGTGMEEKLFF. The CDR3, as DNA: TGCGCCAGCAGCTTAGGGACAGGGATGGAGGAAAAACTGTTTTTT.

This clone was found a few times. The J gene is TRBJ1-5, the V gene TRBV19, with TRBD1 matching over 12 bases. This CDR3 has 17 residues. The V gene end was trimmed by 2 bases and the J gene end by 1 base; junction bases not matched to a gene: 3. Germline-derived CDR1 and CDR2 are LNHDA and SQIVND (reference sequence). As DNA, the CDR3 is TGTGCCAGTAGTATATCGGGGACAGGGGGCAGCAATCAGCCCCAGCATTTT. Translated, it gives CASSISGTGGSNQPQHF.

The chain combines TRBV27 with TRBJ1-1; D remains unclear. The germline V and J ends were trimmed by 5 bases and 3 bases, with 16 bases remaining between them. Germline-derived CDR1 and CDR2 are MNHEY and SMNVEV (reference sequence). The CDR3 is 15 amino acids. The CDR3 loop reads CASSPSTGLDTEAFF. The CDR3 DNA reads as TGTGCCAGCAGTCCTTCGACCGGGTTGGACACTGAAGCTTTCTTT.

The chain is built from TRBV28 and TRBJ1-2; 7 bases line up with TRBD1. The ends lost 3 bases at V and 1 base at J; junction bases unmatched: 5. Germline assignment: CDR1 MDHEN and CDR2 SYDVKM. The CDR3 covers 15 residues. Here the CDR3 DNA reads TGTGCCAGCAGTTTGTCGACAGGGATTAACTATGGCTACACCTTC. It encodes CASSLSTGINYGYTF.

The chain uses TRBV7-7 and TRBJ1-5; 8 bases match TRBD1. The germline V gene encodes CDR1 SSHAT and CDR2 FNYEAQ (reference sequence). The junction had 8 bases not matched to a gene; V was cut back by 0 bases and J by 7 bases. This CDR3 contains 16 residues. The CDR3 region is CASSLAMGQVKQPQHF. DNA for the CDR3: TGTGCCAGCAGCTTAGCAATGGGACAGGTGAAGCAGCCCCAGCATTTT.